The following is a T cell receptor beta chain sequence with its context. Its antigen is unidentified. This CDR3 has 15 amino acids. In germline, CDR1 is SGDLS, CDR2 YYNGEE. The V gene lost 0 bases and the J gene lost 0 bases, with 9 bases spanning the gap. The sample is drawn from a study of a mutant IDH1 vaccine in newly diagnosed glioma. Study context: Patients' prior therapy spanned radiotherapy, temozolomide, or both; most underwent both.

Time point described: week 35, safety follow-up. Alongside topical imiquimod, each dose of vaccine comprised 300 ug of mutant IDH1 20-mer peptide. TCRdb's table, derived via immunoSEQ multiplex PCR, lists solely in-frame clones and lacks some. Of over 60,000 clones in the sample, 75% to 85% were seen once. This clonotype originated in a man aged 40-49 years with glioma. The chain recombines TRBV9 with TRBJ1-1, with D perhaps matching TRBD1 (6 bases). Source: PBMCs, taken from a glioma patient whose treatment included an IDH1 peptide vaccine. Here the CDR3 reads CASSVEGGLNTEAFF. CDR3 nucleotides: TGTGCCAGCAGCGTAGAGGGGGGCTTGAACACTGAAGCTTTCTTT.